A selection of T cell receptor beta chains follows, all from one sample in a study of T cell responses to AZD1222 COVID-19 vaccine. This table comes from immunoSEQ multiplex PCR, and its TCRdb copy is limited to in-frame clones, with some not included. The sample carries just over 30,000 clones, roughly 90% recorded once. The starting material was peripheral blood, obtained 28 days after the second AZD1222 dose. Source of these receptors: an adult who received the AZD1222 COVID-19 vaccine. CDR3s include the opening cysteine and the closing phenylalanine or tryptophan. A D gene is named only where the DNA matches it firmly.

D	V	J	CDR3
TRBD2	TRBV3-1/TRBV3-2	TRBJ2-3	CASSQFSRGVSDTQYF
TRBD1	TRBV9	TRBJ1-6	CASSAGQGETSPLHF
.	TRBV12-3/TRBV12-4	TRBJ1-1	CASSLVLNTEAFF
.	TRBV7-2	TRBJ1-5	CASSLAGSNQPQHF
.	TRBV11-3	TRBJ1-1	CASSLEGGNEAFF
.	TRBV3-1/TRBV3-2	TRBJ1-6	CASSPLIDNSPLHF
.	TRBV14	TRBJ1-1	CASSQYRVEAFF
TRBD2	TRBV24-1	TRBJ2-7	CATSDQKLAGVAEQYF
TRBD1	TRBV5-8	TRBJ1-2	CASSRSTGVGYGYTF
.	TRBV2	TRBJ2-3	CASSEGRTDTQYF
.	TRBV7-2	TRBJ2-7	CASKTRGGSREQYF
TRBD1	TRBV25-1	TRBJ1-6	CASRWDSDEYSPLHF
.	TRBV7-2	TRBJ1-6	CASSLGAGKDSPLHF
.	TRBV18	TRBJ1-1	CASSPQPPGHTEAFF
TRBD1	TRBV3-1/TRBV3-2	TRBJ1-6	CASSQGQGVASPLHF
.	TRBV7-6	TRBJ1-1	CASSLGAGAMNTEAFF
.	TRBV21-1	TRBJ1-1	CASREERRTDTEAFF
.	TRBV16	TRBJ2-7	CASSPDGAPRYEQYF
TRBD2	TRBV7-3	TRBJ2-1	CASSLTPSGTGQFF
.	TRBV30	TRBJ1-6	CAWSASGGSSYNSPLHF
TRBD2	TRBV6-6	TRBJ2-3	CASSYSSGATWDTQYF
.	TRBV12-3/TRBV12-4	TRBJ1-2	CASSFQGPYGYTF
.	TRBV9	TRBJ1-2	CASSVGSGLNYGYTF
TRBD1	TRBV24-1	TRBJ1-1	CATSARDRANTEAFF
.	TRBV4-3	TRBJ2-7	CASSQETVSSYEQYF
.	TRBV28	TRBJ1-2	CASSLGDYGYTF
.	TRBV28	TRBJ2-7	CATCLAGYEQYF
TRBD1	TRBV7-2	TRBJ1-2	CASKGAGISNYGYTF
TRBD1	TRBV6-2/TRBV6-3	TRBJ2-7	CASSLTLTGIHEQYF
.	TRBV7-2	TRBJ1-1	CASSFSNTEAFF
TRBD1	TRBV12-3/TRBV12-4	TRBJ1-5	CASRTTGNQPQHF
.	TRBV27	TRBJ2-7	CASSSSRSVVEQYF
.	TRBV5-1	TRBJ2-7	CASRPALSSSYEQYF
TRBD1	TRBV7-3	TRBJ2-2	CASSQRGGVTGELFF
.	TRBV7-2	TRBJ2-7	CASSARYEQYF
TRBD2	TRBV2	TRBJ2-3	CASSGVGGGADTQYF
TRBD1	TRBV6-6	TRBJ2-1	CASSSRLGQGAGEQFF